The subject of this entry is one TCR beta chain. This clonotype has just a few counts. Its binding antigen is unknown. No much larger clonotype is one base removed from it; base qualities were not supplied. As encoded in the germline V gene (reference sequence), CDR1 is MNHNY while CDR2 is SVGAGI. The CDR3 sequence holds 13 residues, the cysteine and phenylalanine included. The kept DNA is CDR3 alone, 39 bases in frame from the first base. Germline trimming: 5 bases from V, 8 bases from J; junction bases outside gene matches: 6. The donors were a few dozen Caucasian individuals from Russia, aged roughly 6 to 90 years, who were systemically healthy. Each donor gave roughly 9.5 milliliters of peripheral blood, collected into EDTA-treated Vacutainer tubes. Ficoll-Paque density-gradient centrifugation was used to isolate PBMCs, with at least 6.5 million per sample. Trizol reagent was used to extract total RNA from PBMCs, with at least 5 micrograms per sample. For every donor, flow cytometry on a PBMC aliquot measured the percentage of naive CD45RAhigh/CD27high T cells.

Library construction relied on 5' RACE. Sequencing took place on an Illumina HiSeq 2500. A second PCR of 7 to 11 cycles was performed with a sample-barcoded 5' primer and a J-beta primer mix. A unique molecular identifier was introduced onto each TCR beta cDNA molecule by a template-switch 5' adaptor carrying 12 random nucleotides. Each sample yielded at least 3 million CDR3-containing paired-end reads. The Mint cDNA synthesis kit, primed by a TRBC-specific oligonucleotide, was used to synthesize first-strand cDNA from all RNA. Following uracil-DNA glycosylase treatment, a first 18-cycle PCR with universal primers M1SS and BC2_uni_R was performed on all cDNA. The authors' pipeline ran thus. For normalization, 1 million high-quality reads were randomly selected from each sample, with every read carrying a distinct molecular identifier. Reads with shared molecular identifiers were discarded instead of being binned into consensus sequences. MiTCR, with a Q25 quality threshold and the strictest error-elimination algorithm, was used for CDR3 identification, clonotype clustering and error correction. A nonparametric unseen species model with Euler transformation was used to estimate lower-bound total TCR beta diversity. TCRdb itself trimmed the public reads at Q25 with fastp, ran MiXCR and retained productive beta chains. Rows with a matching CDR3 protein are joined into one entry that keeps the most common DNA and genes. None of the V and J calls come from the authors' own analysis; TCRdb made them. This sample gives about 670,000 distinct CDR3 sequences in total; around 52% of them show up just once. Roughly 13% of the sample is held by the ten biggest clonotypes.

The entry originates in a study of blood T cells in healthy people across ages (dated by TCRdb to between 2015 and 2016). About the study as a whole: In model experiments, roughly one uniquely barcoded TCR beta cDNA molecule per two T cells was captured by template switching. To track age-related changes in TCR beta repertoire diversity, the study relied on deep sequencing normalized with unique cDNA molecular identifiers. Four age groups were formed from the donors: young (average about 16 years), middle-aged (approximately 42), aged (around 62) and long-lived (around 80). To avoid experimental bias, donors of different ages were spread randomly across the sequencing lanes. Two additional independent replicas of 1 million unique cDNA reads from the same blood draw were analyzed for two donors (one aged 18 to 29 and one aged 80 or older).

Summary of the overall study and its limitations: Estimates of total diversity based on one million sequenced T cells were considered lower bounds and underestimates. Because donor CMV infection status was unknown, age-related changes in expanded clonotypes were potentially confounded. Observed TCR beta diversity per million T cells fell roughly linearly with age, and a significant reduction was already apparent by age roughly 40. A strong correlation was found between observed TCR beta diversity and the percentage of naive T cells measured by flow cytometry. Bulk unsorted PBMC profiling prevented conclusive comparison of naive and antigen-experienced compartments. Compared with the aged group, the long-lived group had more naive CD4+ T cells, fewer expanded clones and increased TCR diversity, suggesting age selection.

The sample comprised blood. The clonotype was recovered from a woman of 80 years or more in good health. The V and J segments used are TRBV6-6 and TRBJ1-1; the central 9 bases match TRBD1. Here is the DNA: TGTGCCAGCAGTGTCGGACAGGGGAAGGAAGCTTTCTTT. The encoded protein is CASSVGQGKEAFF.